This T cell receptor beta chain emerged from a study of PD-L1 blockade in urothelial cancer. Time point given: pretreatment peripheral blood. Clones were read by immunoSEQ multiplex PCR, and TCRdb kept only the in-frame ones, dropping some. The profile shows fewer than 50,000 clones, about four fifths of them singletons. This CDR3 region has 16 residues. Germline-derived CDR1 and CDR2 are KGHSH and LQKENI. V lost 0 bases and J 4 bases, leaving 13 bases between the germline ends. This rearrangement joins TRBV18 to TRBJ1-5; maybe TRBD1 (6 bases). Sample: PBMCs, taken around atezolizumab (anti-PD-L1) treatment. The receptor was isolated from a man aged 65 to 79 with urothelial cancer. Here the CDR3 reads CASSPPGRGGNQPQHF. The CDR3 bases are TGTGCCAGCTCACCACCCGGCAGGGGTGGAAATCAGCCCCAGCATTTT.